This T cell receptor beta chain emerged from a study of T cell changes during pregnancy in multiple sclerosis. Sequenced by immunoSEQ multiplex PCR; TCRdb stores in-frame clones only, minus some. The sample contains 40,000 to 55,000 clones, around 92% of which appear only once. Source: CD4+ T cells from peripheral blood mononuclear cells, taken in the third trimester of pregnancy. The clonotype comes from a female donor with multiple sclerosis, enrolled in a pregnancy study.

CDR3 protein: CASSLTSGGAASYEQYF. In DNA, the CDR3 is TGTGCCAGCAGCCTCACTAGCGGGGGGGCCGCGTCCTACGAGCAGTACTTC. This sequence joins TRBV7-2 and TRBJ2-7; TRBD2 aligns across 13 bases. The CDR3 extends over 17 amino acids. Germline-derived CDR1 and CDR2 are SGHTA and FQGNSA. Losses at the gene ends were 5 bases for V and 1 base for J; bases not matched to a gene: 8.